Following are 10 T cell receptor beta chains from one sample sequenced in a study of a mutant IDH1 vaccine in newly diagnosed glioma. Time point noted: week 5, during vaccination. Each dose delivered 300 ug of mutant IDH1 20-mer peptide subcutaneously with imiquimod. The data were produced by immunoSEQ multiplex PCR, yet TCRdb's version contains in-frame clones alone and is incomplete. The repertoire consists of some 48,000 clones, with about three quarters occurring once and the leading ten covering around 1.8%. Their antigens are not known. The material sequenced was PBMCs, taken from a glioma patient whose treatment included an IDH1 peptide vaccine. These TCRs come from a woman in her forties with glioma.

The CDR3 sequence is CASSLVASGGVRETQYF. The CDR3 DNA is TGCGCCAGCAGCTTGGTTGCTAGCGGGGGCGTCCGGGAGACCCAGTACTTC. The J gene is TRBJ2-5, the V gene TRBV5-1; TRBD2 matches at 10 bases. Germline V gene lookup returns CDR1 SGHRS and CDR2 YFSETQ. V lost 0 bases and J lost 5; bases outside the gene matches: 10. The CDR3 sequence is 17 residues long.

V is TRBV4-3 and J is TRBJ1-6, with a possible D match to TRBD1 (5 bases). The CDR3 loop spans 16 amino acids. V gave up 4 bases and J gave up 8 bases, with 18 bases separating them. The germline V gene has CDR1 LGHNA and CDR2 YSLEER. In DNA, the CDR3 is TGCGCCAGCAGCCTTGGGTGGGCCAGGGAGGATTCACCCCTCCACTTT. It yields the protein CASSLGWAREDSPLHF.

The chain combines TRBV5-1 with TRBJ1-1; D ambiguous. V lost 2 bases to trimming and J lost 2 bases, with 10 bases between them. This CDR3 spans 14 amino acids. Germline assignment: CDR1 SGHRS and CDR2 YFSETQ. CDR3 sequence: CASSFRQTNTEAFF. The CDR3 region has the DNA TGCGCCAGCAGCTTCAGGCAGACTAACACTGAAGCTTTCTTT.

The chain employs TRBV5-8 and TRBJ1-1; TRBD1 might be the D (6 bases). The CDR3 is 13 residues long. Germline V gene lookup returns CDR1 SGHTS and CDR2 YDEGEE. V gave up 1 base and J gave up 6 bases, with 10 bases separating them. The CDR3 here is CASSLMGAAEAFF. CDR3 DNA sequence: TGTGCCAGCAGCTTGATGGGGGCCGCTGAAGCTTTCTTT.

CDR3 DNA sequence: TGTGCCAGCACGGGGCCCCCGGTCAGGGGTTCACCCCTCCACTTT. Protein: CASTGPPVRGSPLHF. The chain uses TRBV2 and TRBJ1-6; possible D gene TRBD1, 6 bases. The CDR3 loop spans 15 amino acids. CDR1 is SNHLY and CDR2 is FYNNEI in the germline V gene. Trimming removed 7 bases at V and 9 bases at J, with 19 bases between.

The chain links TRBV5-1 to TRBJ1-1; 7 bases align to TRBD1. Germline trimming cut 0 bases from V and 4 bases from J; bases unmatched to any gene: 3. The CDR3 runs to 14 residues. Germline V lookup: CDR1 SGHRS, CDR2 YFSETQ. CDR3 in amino acids: CASSLAGGATEAFF. As DNA, the CDR3 is TGCGCCAGCAGCTTGGCAGGGGGGGCCACTGAAGCTTTCTTT.

The chain has TRBV7-8 and TRBJ2-7; D is perhaps TRBD1 (5 bases). This CDR3 is 13 amino acids long. The germline CDR1 and CDR2 sequences are SGHVS and FQNEAQ. With 2 bases removed from V and 6 bases from J, the gap between germline ends came to 11 bases. CDR3 nucleotides: TGTGCCAGCAGCTTATTGGGGCCGAGCGAGCAGTACTTC. It specifies CASSLLGPSEQYF.

The chain is built from TRBV7-2 and TRBJ2-1; 8 bases line up with TRBD1. The CDR3 is 13 residues long. The V gene end was trimmed by 5 bases and the J gene end by 6 bases; junction bases not matched to a gene: 3. Germline CDR1 reads SGHTA; CDR2 reads FQGNSA. Written as DNA, the CDR3 is TGTGCCAGCAGCCGGGACAGGACCAATGAGCAGTTCTTC. As protein: CASSRDRTNEQFF.

V usage is TRBV7-9 and J usage is TRBJ1-1, with D maybe TRBD1 (5 bases). The V end was cut by 5 bases, the J end by 1 base, with 14 bases between. CDR1 is SEHNR and CDR2 is FQNEAQ in the germline V gene (reference sequence). The CDR3 contains 15 residues. The CDR3 DNA follows: TGTGCCAGCAGCGCACCCGGAGGGGAGAACACTGAAGCTTTCTTT. Translation gives CASSAPGGENTEAFF.

This sequence joins TRBV7-6 and TRBJ2-5, with 7 nucleotides matching TRBD2. The trim removed 5 bases at V and 5 bases at J, leaving 17 bases unmatched. The V gene's germline CDR1 is SGHVS and CDR2 FNYEAQ. The CDR3 spans 17 residues. CDR3 in amino acids: CASSPGGKWGGLETQYF. The CDR3 coding sequence is TGTGCCAGCAGCCCAGGCGGGAAGTGGGGGGGATTGGAGACCCAGTACTTC.